These 24 T cell receptor beta chains share one sample of origin, sequenced in a study of T cells in Graves' hyperthyroidism and ophthalmopathy. The TCR beta CDR3 regions underwent amplification using RNA transcripts as the source. The HTBI primer set served for first-round RT-PCR of the TCR CDR3. TCRdb recomputed calls from the multiplex PCR reads with MiXCR, one row per CDR3 protein. The sample consists of 400,000 or so distinct CDR3 sequences, about 14% of them appearing once. The sequencing sample was made of blood. These receptors were obtained from a man aged 50-60 years with Graves' ophthalmopathy.

This clonotype came up many times. The V and J genes are TRBV7-9 and TRBJ2-7; 12 nucleotides match TRBD1. This CDR3 comprises 16 residues. The germline CDR1 and CDR2 sequences are SEHNR and FQNEAQ (reference sequence). V dropped 1 base and J dropped 6; count of bases not matched to a gene: 7. The DNA for the CDR3 is TGTGCCAGCAGCTTAGGTCTGGGACAGGGGGCAGGCGAGCAGTACTTC. This translates into CASSLGLGQGAGEQYF.

In this sample, this clonotype turned up many times. This chain joins TRBV11-2 and TRBJ2-1, with 9 bases aligning to TRBD2. J lost 2 bases, V lost 5 bases, and 7 bases had no gene match. The germline V gene has CDR1 SGHAT and CDR2 FQNNGV. The CDR3 covers 16 residues. The CDR3 is CASSPIKREAYNEQFF. CDR3 coding DNA: TGTGCCAGCAGCCCAATTAAGCGGGAGGCCTACAATGAGCAGTTCTTC.

This clonotype appeared many times. The CDR3 DNA is TGTGCCAGCAGCGCCACCTGGACAGGCCTTGCTCGGTTTGCCAAAAACATTCAGTACTTC. It codes for CASSATWTGLARFAKNIQYF. The chain joins TRBV7-8 to TRBJ2-4; TRBD1 matches at 7 bases. Germline V gives CDR1 SGHVS, CDR2 FQNEAQ. The CDR3 totals 20 residues. Trimming cost V 5 bases and J 1 base; bases outside gene matches: 20.

This clonotype came up many times. The V gene is TRBV20-1, the J gene TRBJ2-7; TRBD2 agrees at 7 bases. With 0 bases clipped from V and 6 bases from J, the junction kept 8 bases outside the gene matches. The CDR3 length is 14 residues. The germline V gene encodes CDR1 DFQATT and CDR2 SNEGSKA (reference sequence). The CDR3 protein is CSAREGTKLVEQYF. The CDR3 DNA is TGCAGTGCTAGAGAGGGGACTAAGCTTGTCGAGCAGTACTTC.

About this clonotype itself: A much more abundant neighbour one base away suggests this may be a read error. The chain couples TRBV12-3 or TRBV12-4 to TRBJ2-3; 8 bases are a match to TRBD1. With V trimmed by 5 bases and J by 5 bases, 6 bases remained unmatched. This CDR3 spans 14 amino acids. The CDR3: CASSHGQGIDTQYF. Here the CDR3 DNA reads TGTGCCAGCAGTCATGGACAGGGTATAGATACGCAGTATTTT.

The J gene is TRBJ2-3, the V gene TRBV12-3 or TRBV12-4, with TRBD2 matching 8 bases. The CDR3 is 12 amino acids. V shed 6 bases, J shed 5 bases, and the junction held 1 base outside the gene matches. DNA for the CDR3: TGTGCCAGCAGCGGGGGGGGAGATACGCAGTATTTT. As protein: CASSGGGDTQYF.

This clonotype was found many times. The rearrangement uses TRBV3-1 and TRBJ2-1; the D is unclear. The V and J ends lost 1 base and 8 bases respectively, with 12 bases between them. The CDR3 contains 14 residues. The germline gives CDR1 LGHDT, CDR2 YNNKEL (reference sequence). The CDR3 sequence: CASSQATGLDEQFF. DNA for the CDR3: TGTGCCAGCAGCCAAGCGACTGGGCTAGATGAGCAGTTCTTC.

Note on this clonotype: Germline and junction disagree at one end, which may indicate a read error. V gene TRBV7-9 combines with J gene TRBJ2-3; D is unclear. CDR3 size: 13 residues. Looked up from germline, CDR1 is SEHNR and CDR2 is FQNEAQ (reference sequence). CDR3 sequence (DNA): TGTGCCAGCGGCTTAGCTAGGATCTATACGCAGTATTTT. Its translation: CASGLARIYTQYF.

With regard to this clonotype: With a much larger clone just one base away, this may be a read error. The V gene is TRBV10-3, the J gene TRBJ1-2; tentative D call: TRBD1 (5 bases). The CDR3 loop spans 15 amino acids. Germline CDR1 and CDR2: ENHRY and SYGVKD. V was pared by 0 bases and J by 6 bases, with 14 bases between. CDR3 sequence: CAISESLGVADGYTF. The DNA of the CDR3 is TGTGCCATCAGTGAGTCGTTGGGGGTAGCCGATGGCTACACCTTC.

The sample holds many counts of this clonotype. The rearrangement joins TRBV12-3 or TRBV12-4 to TRBJ2-3; TRBD2 matches 14 bases. V shed 2 bases, J shed 3 bases, and the junction held 7 bases outside the gene matches. The CDR3 spans 18 residues. The CDR3 DNA reads TGTGCCAGCAGTTTAATCCGGACTAGCGGGAGGCAGACAGATACGCAGTATTTT. Protein: CASSLIRTSGRQTDTQYF.

The chain recombines TRBV6-1 with TRBJ1-4; possible D gene TRBD1, 5 bases. The CDR3 length is 16 residues. Trimming took off 0 bases at V and 8 bases at J, with 16 bases between the two ends. The V gene's germline CDR1 is MNHNS and CDR2 SASEGT. The CDR3 bases are TGTGCCAGCAGTGAAGCCAGCAGGGCGGTAGGAGAAAAACTGTTTTTT. Translated, it gives CASSEASRAVGEKLFF.

This clonotype occurred many times. The chain employs TRBV20-1 and TRBJ2-5; 8 bases align to TRBD1. Unmatched junction bases numbered 8, after V lost 6 bases and J lost 5 bases. Germline loops: CDR1 DFQATT, CDR2 SNEGSKA (reference sequence). The CDR3 runs 13 residues. CDR3 protein: CSAGQGGLETQYF. Here the CDR3 DNA reads TGCAGTGCCGGACAGGGCGGCTTGGAGACCCAGTACTTC.

The chain couples TRBV19 to TRBJ1-6; the match to TRBD1 covers 7 bases. Germline values: CDR1 LNHDA, CDR2 SQIVND (reference sequence). This CDR3 contains 15 residues. V trimming: 4 bases; J trimming: 8 bases; junction bases outside the gene matches: 8. CDR3 loop: CASSSRDSIDSPLHF. DNA for the CDR3: TGTGCCAGTAGTAGCCGGGACAGCATCGATTCACCCCTCCACTTT.

This clonotype was recorded at least ten times. The chain recombines TRBV24-1 with TRBJ2-2, with TRBD1 identical over 8 bases. Germline V gene lookup returns CDR1 KGHDR and CDR2 SFDVKD. V lost 4 bases, J lost 1 base, and 4 bases stayed unmatched. This CDR3 spans 16 amino acids. The CDR3 DNA is TGTGCCACCAGTGAGGTAGGACAGGGGAACACCGGGGAGCTGTTTTTT. Its protein product is CATSEVGQGNTGELFF.

The chain's CDR3 is CASSRTSGISGANVLTF. In nucleotides, the CDR3 is TGTGCCAGCAGCCGGACTAGCGGGATCAGTGGGGCCAACGTCCTGACTTTC. V gene TRBV12-3 or TRBV12-4 combines with J gene TRBJ2-6, with 12 bases identical to TRBD2. V lost 6 bases and J lost 3; bases outside the gene matches: 6. The CDR3 has 17 residues.

This clonotype was counted between two and nine times. J is TRBJ2-3 and V is TRBV3-1; the match to TRBD1 covers 10 bases. Germline CDR1 is LGHDT and CDR2 is YNNKEL (reference sequence). The V gene end was trimmed by 6 bases and the J gene end by 2 bases; junction bases not matched to a gene: 5. The length of the CDR3 is 15 residues. CDR3 nucleotides: TGTGCCAGCAGAACGACAGGGGGCCCCACAGATACGCAGTATTTT. Protein sequence: CASRTTGGPTDTQYF.

V usage is TRBV20-1 and J usage is TRBJ1-3; D gene unclear. V lost 5 bases, J lost 0 bases, and 11 bases lay in between. Germline values: CDR1 DFQATT, CDR2 SNEGSKA (reference sequence). The CDR3 contains 14 residues. This chain's CDR3 is CSAYASYSGNTIYF. CDR3 coding DNA: TGCAGTGCTTATGCGAGTTACTCTGGAAACACCATATATTTT.

The gene calls are TRBV7-9 and TRBJ2-2; 14 nucleotides align to TRBD2. Germline trimming cut 5 bases from V and 0 bases from J; bases unmatched to any gene: 14. This CDR3 spans 21 amino acids. The germline V gene has CDR1 SEHNR and CDR2 FQNEAQ (reference sequence). The CDR3 sequence: CASSTQPGLAGVRANTGELFF. CDR3 DNA sequence: TGTGCCAGCAGCACTCAACCGGGACTAGCGGGAGTTCGAGCGAACACCGGGGAGCTGTTTTTT.

This clonotype was seen ten or more times. Sequence at one end of the junction differs from germline and may be a read error. The V call is TRBV2, the J call TRBJ2-3; possible D gene TRBD2, 5 bases. Germline CDR1 reads SNHLY; CDR2 reads FYNNEI. This CDR3 is built from 17 residues. CDR3 DNA sequence: TGTGCCAGCAGTAAAGCGTCTGGACTCATTAGCACAGATACGCAGTATTTT. Its protein product is CASSKASGLISTDTQYF.

This clonotype was seen at least ten times. The rearrangement uses TRBV15 and TRBJ2-1; 8 bases are a match to TRBD1. The V and J ends lost 0 bases and 5 bases, in that order; junction bases with no gene match: 3. Germline CDR1 reads LNHNV; CDR2 reads YYDKDF (reference sequence). The CDR3 is made up of 15 amino acids. The CDR3 nucleotides read TGTGCCACCAGCAGAGATCAGGGGGCCCACAATGAGCAGTTCTTC. Its translation: CATSRDQGAHNEQFF.

This clonotype has ten or more counts. The genes are TRBV18 and TRBJ1-4; the match to TRBD1 covers 7 bases. The CDR3 is made up of 13 amino acids. In germline, CDR1 is KGHSH, CDR2 LQKENI. V was pared by 3 bases and J by 8 bases, with 3 bases of the junction left unmatched. The CDR3 DNA reads TGTGCCAGCTCACCTGGGGACAGAGAAAAACTGTTTTTT. Translation: CASSPGDREKLFF.

This clonotype was seen at least ten times. V is TRBV20-1 and J is TRBJ1-5, with 8 bases matching TRBD1. The V and J ends lost 6 bases and 5 bases, in that order; junction bases with no gene match: 12. Germline V gives CDR1 DFQATT, CDR2 SNEGSKA (reference sequence). The CDR3 has 15 amino acids. The CDR3 DNA reads as TGCAGTGCAACCGGACAGGGAGGTTTCGATCAGCCCCAGCATTTT. Amino acid sequence: CSATGQGGFDQPQHF.

Many counts were recorded for this clonotype. The J gene is TRBJ2-2, the V gene TRBV6-2 or TRBV6-3; 9 bases are a match to TRBD2. The V and J ends lost 0 bases and 0 bases, in that order; junction bases with no gene match: 8. The CDR3 is 19 residues long. The germline V gene encodes CDR1 MNHEY and CDR2 SVGEGT. This CDR3 is CASSYSTASGVTNTGELFF. The CDR3, as DNA: TGTGCCAGCAGTTACTCGACGGCTAGCGGGGTCACGAACACCGGGGAGCTGTTTTTT.

This clonotype was seen repeatedly, ten times or more. This chain joins TRBV7-2 and TRBJ2-7, with D tentatively TRBD2 (6 bases). Trimming stripped 5 bases from V and 4 bases from J, with 15 bases between. The CDR3 sequence is 14 residues long. Per the germline V gene, CDR1 is SGHTA and CDR2 is FQGNSA. DNA for the CDR3: TGTGCCAGCAGCGGGGGACTTCCCACTTACGAGCAGTACTTC. This codes for CASSGGLPTYEQYF. Supplemented by reference TRBV7-2 and TRBJ2-7, the full variable domain reads GAGVSQSPSNKVTEKGKDVELRCDPISGHTALYWYRQSLGQGLEFLIYFQGNSAPDKSGLPSDRFSAERTGGSVSTLTIQRTQQEDSAVYLCASSGGLPTYEQYFGPGTRLTVT.